These T cell receptor beta chains were read from a single sample in a study of cytomegalovirus exposure and HLA in healthy donors. TCRdb's table, derived via immunoSEQ multiplex PCR, lists solely in-frame clones and lacks some. Of 100,000 to 150,000 clones in the sample, more than 65% were seen once. Sequenced: PBMCs. The receptors originated from a young man in good health and CMV-seronegative. Both conserved end residues are part of each CDR3. The order of the fields is D gene, clone size, V gene, J gene, CDR3 DNA, CDR3 protein. The D gene is left open where the match is weak. Size is stated for part of the rows, as once, few or many counts, or as a class when the clone is expanded.

D gene: TRBD2; clone size: NA; V gene: TRBV7-2; J gene: TRBJ2-3; CDR3 DNA: TGTGCCAGCAGCTTACTTAGCGGGGGAATCACAGATACGCAGTATTTT; CDR3 protein: CASSLLSGGITDTQYF
D gene: TRBD1; clone size: few; V gene: TRBV6-1; J gene: TRBJ1-5; CDR3 DNA: TGTGCCAGCAGGCCGGGACAGGGGGCGAGGGCCCAGCATTTT; CDR3 protein: CASRPGQGARAQHF
D gene: TRBD2; clone size: few; V gene: TRBV7-6; J gene: TRBJ2-5; CDR3 DNA: TGTGCCAGCAGCTCCTCGGGACTAGAGTATAGGGAGACCCAGTACTTC; CDR3 protein: CASSSSGLEYRETQYF
D gene: TRBD1; clone size: NA; V gene: TRBV6-1; J gene: TRBJ1-1; CDR3 DNA: TGTGCCAGCGCTGGGGACAGGGGTTTTAGCACTGAAGCTTTCTTT; CDR3 protein: CASAGDRGFSTEAFF
D gene: NA; clone size: NA; V gene: TRBV5-1; J gene: TRBJ1-4; CDR3 DNA: TGCGCCAGCAGAAACAGGGATAATGAAAAACTGTTTTTT; CDR3 protein: CASRNRDNEKLFF
D gene: NA; clone size: NA; V gene: TRBV29-1; J gene: TRBJ2-7; CDR3 DNA: TGCAGCGTTGAATGGGCAGGGCTTAACTCCTACGAGCAGTACTTC; CDR3 protein: CSVEWAGLNSYEQYF
D gene: TRBD2; clone size: NA; V gene: TRBV13; J gene: TRBJ2-7; CDR3 DNA: TGTGCCAGCAGCCGACTCGGGACTAGCGGCACCTACGAGCAGTACTTC; CDR3 protein: CASSRLGTSGTYEQYF
D gene: NA; clone size: NA; V gene: TRBV7-2; J gene: TRBJ2-7; CDR3 DNA: TGTGCCAGCAGCTTAGAGGGCCGGCCTCGGAGGAATTTC; CDR3 protein: CASSLEGRPRRNF
D gene: NA; clone size: NA; V gene: TRBV5-6; J gene: TRBJ1-3; CDR3 DNA: TGTGCCAGCAGCTTGGTAGGCCGCGGGAACACCATATATTTT; CDR3 protein: CASSLVGRGNTIYF
D gene: TRBD2; clone size: NA; V gene: TRBV11-2; J gene: TRBJ2-7; CDR3 DNA: TGTGCCAGCAGCTTAGTAGCGGGGGTAGCCTACGAGCAGTACTTC; CDR3 protein: CASSLVAGVAYEQYF
D gene: NA; clone size: NA; V gene: TRBV9; J gene: TRBJ2-4; CDR3 DNA: TGTGCCAGCAGCTCAAGCCAAAGCCTAGCCAAAAACATTCAGTACTTC; CDR3 protein: CASSSSQSLAKNIQYF
D gene: NA; clone size: NA; V gene: TRBV11-3; J gene: TRBJ2-7; CDR3 DNA: TGTGCCAGCAGCTTAGGAGGGCGAGGGAAATCCTACGAGCAGTACTTC; CDR3 protein: CASSLGGRGKSYEQYF
D gene: NA; clone size: NA; V gene: TRBV4-2; J gene: TRBJ1-4; CDR3 DNA: TGTGCCAGCAGCCAGGGCGCCCTTACAACTAATGAAAAACTGTTTTTT; CDR3 protein: CASSQGALTTNEKLFF
D gene: TRBD1; clone size: NA; V gene: TRBV6-6; J gene: TRBJ1-3; CDR3 DNA: TGTGCCAGCGTTTTGGACAGGGCGAACACCATATATTTT; CDR3 protein: CASVLDRANTIYF
D gene: NA; clone size: NA; V gene: TRBV18; J gene: TRBJ1-1; CDR3 DNA: TGTGCCAGCTCACCGGGTGAAGGCCAACGGGGCACTGAAGCTTTCTTT; CDR3 protein: CASSPGEGQRGTEAFF
D gene: NA; clone size: NA; V gene: TRBV9; J gene: TRBJ2-6; CDR3 DNA: TGTGCCAGCAGCGTTGGCCCCTCTGGGGCCAACGTCCTGACTTTC; CDR3 protein: CASSVGPSGANVLTF
D gene: NA; clone size: NA; V gene: TRBV5-1; J gene: TRBJ1-1; CDR3 DNA: TGCGCCAGCAGCTTGGGCGTCGGCACTGAAGCTTTCTTT; CDR3 protein: CASSLGVGTEAFF
D gene: TRBD1; clone size: NA; V gene: TRBV29-1; J gene: TRBJ2-1; CDR3 DNA: TGCAGCGTTGCAACCAAAAGACAGGGCCGGGGTGAGCAGTTCTTC; CDR3 protein: CSVATKRQGRGEQFF
D gene: NA; clone size: NA; V gene: TRBV4-1; J gene: TRBJ2-7; CDR3 DNA: TGCGCCAGCAGCACAACAGGGCCGGGTATCTACGAGCAGTACTTC; CDR3 protein: CASSTTGPGIYEQYF
D gene: TRBD2; clone size: NA; V gene: TRBV6-5; J gene: TRBJ2-5; CDR3 DNA: TGTGCCAGCAGTTACTCGAAGCGGGGGGAAGAGACCCAGTACTTC; CDR3 protein: CASSYSKRGEETQYF
D gene: NA; clone size: NA; V gene: TRBV6-1; J gene: TRBJ2-2; CDR3 DNA: TGTGCCATCAGCCTAAAGCGGGCGGCCGGGGAGCTGTTTTTT; CDR3 protein: CAISLKRAAGELFF
D gene: TRBD1; clone size: NA; V gene: TRBV5-6; J gene: TRBJ2-7; CDR3 DNA: TGTGCCAGCAGCTTACTTACAGGGGCCCCCACCCACGAGCAGTACTTC; CDR3 protein: CASSLLTGAPTHEQYF
D gene: NA; clone size: few; V gene: TRBV29-1; J gene: TRBJ1-2; CDR3 DNA: TGCAGCGTCCTCGAGGGCTACACCTTC; CDR3 protein: CSVLEGYTF
D gene: TRBD1; clone size: NA; V gene: TRBV5-4; J gene: TRBJ1-1; CDR3 DNA: TGTGCCAGCAGCCCACTGGGACAGGCGAACACTGAAGCTTTCTTT; CDR3 protein: CASSPLGQANTEAFF
D gene: NA; clone size: NA; V gene: TRBV4-1; J gene: TRBJ2-5; CDR3 DNA: TGCGCCAGCAGCCAAACGTCCTACCCCCTTCAAGAGACCCAGTACTTC; CDR3 protein: CASSQTSYPLQETQYF
D gene: NA; clone size: NA; V gene: TRBV5-1; J gene: TRBJ1-1; CDR3 DNA: TGCGCCAGCAGCACCCAGACAGGCATCGACACTGAAGCTTTCTTT; CDR3 protein: CASSTQTGIDTEAFF
D gene: TRBD2; clone size: NA; V gene: TRBV2; J gene: TRBJ2-7; CDR3 DNA: TGTGCCAGCAGTGAAGTTGGGGGGGGCTACGAGCAGTACTTC; CDR3 protein: CASSEVGGGYEQYF
D gene: TRBD2; clone size: NA; V gene: TRBV18; J gene: TRBJ2-3; CDR3 DNA: TGTGCCAGCTCACTTTCGGGACTAGTTAAAACAGATACGCAGTATTTT; CDR3 protein: CASSLSGLVKTDTQYF
D gene: NA; clone size: once; V gene: TRBV9; J gene: TRBJ1-1; CDR3 DNA: TGTGCCAGCAGCCCCCAAGGGGATCACACTGAAGCTTTCTTT; CDR3 protein: CASSPQGDHTEAFF
D gene: TRBD1; clone size: NA; V gene: TRBV7-2; J gene: TRBJ2-1; CDR3 DNA: TGTGCCAGCAGCCCAGCCGGGACAGGGGGCAACAATGAGCAGTTCTTC; CDR3 protein: CASSPAGTGGNNEQFF
D gene: NA; clone size: NA; V gene: TRBV19; J gene: TRBJ2-3; CDR3 DNA: TGTGCCAGTAGAAGGGGGATCACAGATACGCAGTATTTT; CDR3 protein: CASRRGITDTQYF
D gene: TRBD2; clone size: NA; V gene: TRBV5-1; J gene: TRBJ2-3; CDR3 DNA: TGCGCCAGCAGCGTTACACCTAGCGGGGGCCTATCCTCTACGCAGTATTTT; CDR3 protein: CASSVTPSGGLSSTQYF
D gene: TRBD1; clone size: few; V gene: TRBV7-9; J gene: TRBJ1-1; CDR3 DNA: TGTGCCAGCACCCCCCAGGGGGCGCAACTCAAGACTGAAGCTTTCTTT; CDR3 protein: CASTPQGAQLKTEAFF
D gene: NA; clone size: NA; V gene: TRBV10-3; J gene: TRBJ1-1; CDR3 DNA: TGTGCCATCAGAGCCGTGAAGGGACACCTTGAAGCTTTCTTT; CDR3 protein: CAIRAVKGHLEAFF
D gene: TRBD1; clone size: NA; V gene: TRBV15; J gene: TRBJ2-1; CDR3 DNA: TGTGCCACCAGCCGGGACAGGGGAAGTGAGCAGTTCTTC; CDR3 protein: CATSRDRGSEQFF
D gene: TRBD1; clone size: once; V gene: TRBV11-2; J gene: TRBJ1-1; CDR3 DNA: TGTGCCAGCAGCCCGCGGGGGGGACAGGGGCTTGAAGCTTTCTTT; CDR3 protein: CASSPRGGQGLEAFF
D gene: NA; clone size: NA; V gene: TRBV19; J gene: TRBJ1-2; CDR3 DNA: TGTGCCACCCCTGGGGGCACTAACTATGGCTACACCTTC; CDR3 protein: CATPGGTNYGYTF
D gene: TRBD1; clone size: NA; V gene: TRBV18; J gene: TRBJ2-7; CDR3 DNA: TGTGCCAGCTCACCTACGGGACAGGAGAGTAGCGAGCAGTACTTC; CDR3 protein: CASSPTGQESSEQYF
D gene: NA; clone size: NA; V gene: TRBV19; J gene: TRBJ1-5; CDR3 DNA: TGTGCCAGTAGCCCACCCCGGAGCAATCAGCCCCAGCATTTT; CDR3 protein: CASSPPRSNQPQHF
D gene: NA; clone size: NA; V gene: TRBV5-1; J gene: TRBJ1-2; CDR3 DNA: TGCGCCAGCAGCTCAAAGACAGCTAACTATGGCTACACCTTC; CDR3 protein: CASSSKTANYGYTF
D gene: TRBD2; clone size: NA; V gene: TRBV11-2; J gene: TRBJ2-5; CDR3 DNA: TGTGCCTCACGAGGGCTAGCGGGGGGTCGAAAGCAAGAGACCCAGTACTTC; CDR3 protein: CASRGLAGGRKQETQYF
D gene: TRBD1; clone size: once; V gene: TRBV19; J gene: TRBJ2-3; CDR3 DNA: TGTGCCAGTAGTCCGACCCGGGACAGGGGGACTATTACGCAGTATTTT; CDR3 protein: CASSPTRDRGTITQYF
D gene: TRBD1; clone size: NA; V gene: TRBV2; J gene: TRBJ1-1; CDR3 DNA: TGTGCCAGCAGGTACAGGGGGCGAACTGAAGCTTTCTTT; CDR3 protein: CASRYRGRTEAFF
D gene: NA; clone size: once; V gene: TRBV5-1; J gene: TRBJ1-3; CDR3 DNA: TGCGCCAGCAGCTTGGACGGGGCTGGAAACACCATATATTTT; CDR3 protein: CASSLDGAGNTIYF
D gene: TRBD1; clone size: few; V gene: TRBV9; J gene: TRBJ2-7; CDR3 DNA: TGTGCCAGCAGCGTAGAGGTAGGGGACAGCTACGAGCAGTACTTC; CDR3 protein: CASSVEVGDSYEQYF
D gene: NA; clone size: NA; V gene: TRBV9; J gene: TRBJ2-5; CDR3 DNA: TGTGCCAGCAGCGGTACGACGCGGGAGACCCAGTACTTC; CDR3 protein: CASSGTTRETQYF
D gene: TRBD1; clone size: NA; V gene: TRBV6-5; J gene: TRBJ2-2; CDR3 DNA: TGTGCCACCCACAGGGGTCCCGGGGAGCTGTTTTTT; CDR3 protein: CATHRGPGELFF
D gene: NA; clone size: NA; V gene: TRBV9; J gene: TRBJ1-1; CDR3 DNA: TGTGCCAGCAGCGTAGCGGGGGAACGGGCTGAAGCTTTCTTT; CDR3 protein: CASSVAGERAEAFF
D gene: TRBD2; clone size: NA; V gene: TRBV5-1; J gene: TRBJ2-3; CDR3 DNA: TGCGCCAGCAGCGCTAGCGGGGGGACGCTTGGGGGGCAGTATTTT; CDR3 protein: CASSASGGTLGGQYF
D gene: TRBD1; clone size: NA; V gene: TRBV18; J gene: TRBJ1-1; CDR3 DNA: TGTGCCAGCTCACCAGCCTTGGGACAGATGAACACTGAAGCTTTCTTT; CDR3 protein: CASSPALGQMNTEAFF
D gene: NA; clone size: NA; V gene: TRBV29-1; J gene: TRBJ1-1; CDR3 DNA: TGCAGCGTCCTGGGGGAGGGGCGGGCTTTCTTT; CDR3 protein: CSVLGEGRAFF
D gene: TRBD2; clone size: few; V gene: TRBV6-1; J gene: TRBJ2-5; CDR3 DNA: TGTGCCAGCAGTGAAGCAGCGGGGGGGCAAGAGACCCAGTACTTC; CDR3 protein: CASSEAAGGQETQYF
D gene: TRBD2; clone size: NA; V gene: TRBV19; J gene: TRBJ2-3; CDR3 DNA: TGTGCCAGTAGTATAGAGCCCGGACTAGCGGGGATTAGCACAGATACGCAGTATTTT; CDR3 protein: CASSIEPGLAGISTDTQYF
D gene: TRBD1; clone size: few; V gene: TRBV5-4; J gene: TRBJ1-3; CDR3 DNA: TGTGCCAGCAGTGACAGGGTTGGTAACACCATATATTTT; CDR3 protein: CASSDRVGNTIYF
D gene: NA; clone size: NA; V gene: TRBV4-1; J gene: TRBJ2-3; CDR3 DNA: TGCGCCAGCAGCCAGGTAGCAGGGGCCCCCGATACGCAGTATTTT; CDR3 protein: CASSQVAGAPDTQYF
D gene: TRBD1; clone size: NA; V gene: TRBV7-9; J gene: TRBJ2-5; CDR3 DNA: TGTGCCAGCACCGCCGGGACAGTCAAAGAGACCCAGTACTTC; CDR3 protein: CASTAGTVKETQYF
D gene: TRBD2; clone size: few; V gene: TRBV9; J gene: TRBJ2-3; CDR3 DNA: TGTGCCAGCAGCCCGTGGGGTAGCGGGGGAACAGATACGCAGTATTTT; CDR3 protein: CASSPWGSGGTDTQYF
D gene: TRBD1; clone size: NA; V gene: TRBV7-2; J gene: TRBJ2-5; CDR3 DNA: TGTGCCAGCAGCCCCTCTTTGACAGGGGGCCTCTGGGAGACCCAGTACTTC; CDR3 protein: CASSPSLTGGLWETQYF
D gene: TRBD1; clone size: NA; V gene: TRBV7-8; J gene: TRBJ2-7; CDR3 DNA: TGTGCCAGCAGCTTAGCCCGGACAGGGAACTCCTACGAGCAGTACTTC; CDR3 protein: CASSLARTGNSYEQYF
D gene: TRBD1; clone size: few; V gene: TRBV2; J gene: TRBJ2-7; CDR3 DNA: TGTGCCAGCAGGACGATACAGGGGTACGAGCAGTACTTC; CDR3 protein: CASRTIQGYEQYF